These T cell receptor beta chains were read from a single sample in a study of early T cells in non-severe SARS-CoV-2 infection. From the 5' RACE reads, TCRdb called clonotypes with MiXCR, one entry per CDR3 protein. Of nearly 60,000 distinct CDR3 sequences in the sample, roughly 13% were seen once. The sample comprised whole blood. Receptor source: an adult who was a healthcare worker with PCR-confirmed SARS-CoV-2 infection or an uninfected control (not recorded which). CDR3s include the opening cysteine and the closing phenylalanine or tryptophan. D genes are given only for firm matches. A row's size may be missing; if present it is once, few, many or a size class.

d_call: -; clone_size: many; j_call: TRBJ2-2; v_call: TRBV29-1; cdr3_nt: TGCAGCGCCGTTTTGGGGGGTTGGAACACCGGGGAGCTGTTTTTT; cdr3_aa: CSAVLGGWNTGELFF
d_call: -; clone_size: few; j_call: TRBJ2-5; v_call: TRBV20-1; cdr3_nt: TGCAGTGCTAGACGTGGACGGGGCAAAGAGACCCAGTACTTC; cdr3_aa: CSARRGRGKETQYF
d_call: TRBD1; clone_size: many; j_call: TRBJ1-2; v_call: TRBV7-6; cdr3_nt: TGTGCCAGCAGCTTAAACCGGGACAGGAGTAACTATGGCTACACCTTC; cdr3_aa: CASSLNRDRSNYGYTF
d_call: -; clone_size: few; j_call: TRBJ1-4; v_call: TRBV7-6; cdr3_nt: TGTGCCAGCAGCCCCGGGCCTGCAACTAATGAAAAACTGTTTTTT; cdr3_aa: CASSPGPATNEKLFF
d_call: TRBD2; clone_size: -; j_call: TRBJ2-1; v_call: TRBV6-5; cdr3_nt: TGTGCCAGCAGTCGGACTAGCGGGAGAGGGGATGAGCAGTTCTTC; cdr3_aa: CASSRTSGRGDEQFF
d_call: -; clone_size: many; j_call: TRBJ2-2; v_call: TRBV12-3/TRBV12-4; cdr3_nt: TGTGCCAGCAGCCCTCTAACGAACAGGGCGGCCGGGGAGCTGTTTTTT; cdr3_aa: CASSPLTNRAAGELFF
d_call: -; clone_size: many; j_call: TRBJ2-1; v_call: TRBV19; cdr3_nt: TGTGCCAGTAGTCCCCAGGGATCCTACAATGAGCAGTTCTTC; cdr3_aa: CASSPQGSYNEQFF
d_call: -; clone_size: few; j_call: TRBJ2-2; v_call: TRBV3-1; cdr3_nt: TGTGCCAGTGACTTCGGGACACGAAAAACCGGGGAGCTGTTTTTT; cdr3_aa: CASDFGTRKTGELFF
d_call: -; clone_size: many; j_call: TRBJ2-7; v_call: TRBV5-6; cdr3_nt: TGTGCCAGCAGCTTTGGGGTGACAGACTCCGAGCAGTACTTC; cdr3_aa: CASSFGVTDSEQYF
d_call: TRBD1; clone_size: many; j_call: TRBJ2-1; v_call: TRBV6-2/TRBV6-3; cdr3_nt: TGTGCCAGCAGTTTACGACAGGGAACATACAATGAGCAGTTCTTC; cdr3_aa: CASSLRQGTYNEQFF
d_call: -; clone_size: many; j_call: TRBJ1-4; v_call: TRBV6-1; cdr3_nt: TGTGCCAGCAGACAACGGGACATAGCTGAAAAACTGTTTTTT; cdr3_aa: CASRQRDIAEKLFF
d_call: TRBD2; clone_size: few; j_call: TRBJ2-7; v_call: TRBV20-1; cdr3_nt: TGCAGTGCTTATAGCGGGACGGGCGAGCAGTACTTC; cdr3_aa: CSAYSGTGEQYF
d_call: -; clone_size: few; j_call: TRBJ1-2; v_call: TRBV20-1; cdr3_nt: TGCAGTGCTCTAATAAAGGCTTATGGCTACACCTTC; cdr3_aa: CSALIKAYGYTF
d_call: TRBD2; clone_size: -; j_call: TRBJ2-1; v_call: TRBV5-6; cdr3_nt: TGTGCCAGCAGCTTGCCTGCGGGGGGCAATGAGCAGTTCTTC; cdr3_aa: CASSLPAGGNEQFF
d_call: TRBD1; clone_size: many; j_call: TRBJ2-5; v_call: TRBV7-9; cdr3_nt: TGTGCCAGCAGCTTATATTTTCACAGGGGGGAAGAGACCCAGTACTTC; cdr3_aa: CASSLYFHRGEETQYF
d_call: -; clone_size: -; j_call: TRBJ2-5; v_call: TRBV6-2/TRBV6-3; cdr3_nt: TGTGCCAGCAGTGCCCAGGGGTCGAGGGAGACCCAGTACTTC; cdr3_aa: CASSAQGSRETQYF
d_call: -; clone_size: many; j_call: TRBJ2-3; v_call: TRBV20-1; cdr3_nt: TGCAGTGCCCAATCACAGACGGGAGATACGCAGTATTTT; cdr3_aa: CSAQSQTGDTQYF
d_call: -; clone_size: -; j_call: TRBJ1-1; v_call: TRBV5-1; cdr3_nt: TGCGCCAGCAGCCCCGACGGGTGGGCTGAAGCTTTCTTT; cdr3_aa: CASSPDGWAEAFF
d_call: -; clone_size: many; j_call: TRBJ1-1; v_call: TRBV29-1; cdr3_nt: TGCAGCGTCGTATCAGGGAATCCTGAAGCTTTCTTT; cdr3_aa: CSVVSGNPEAFF
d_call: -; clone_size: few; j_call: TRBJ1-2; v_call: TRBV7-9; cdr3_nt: TGTGCCAGCAGCTTAGCTCCGGAACGCTATGGCTACACCTTC; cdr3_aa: CASSLAPERYGYTF
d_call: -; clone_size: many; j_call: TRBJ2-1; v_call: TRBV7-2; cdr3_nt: TGTGCCAGCAGCTTAGCCCTACAGGGCGGGGAGCAGTTCTTC; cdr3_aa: CASSLALQGGEQFF
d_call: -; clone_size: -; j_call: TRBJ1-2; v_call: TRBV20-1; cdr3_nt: TGCAGTGCTAGAGAAGGTGGCCAGCTCACTAACTATGGCTACACCTTC; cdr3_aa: CSAREGGQLTNYGYTF
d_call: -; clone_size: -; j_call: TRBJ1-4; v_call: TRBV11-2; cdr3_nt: TGTGCCAGCAGCCAACTCGTAGGCCCAACTAATGAAAAACTGTTTTTT; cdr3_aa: CASSQLVGPTNEKLFF
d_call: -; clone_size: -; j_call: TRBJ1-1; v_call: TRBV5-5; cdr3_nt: TGTGCCAGCAGCTGGGGAGTTGGGGAGGCTTTCTTT; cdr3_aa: CASSWGVGEAFF
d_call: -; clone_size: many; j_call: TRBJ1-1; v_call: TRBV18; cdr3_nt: TGTGCCAGCTCATCGAATGCGAACACTGAAGCTTTCTTT; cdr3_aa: CASSSNANTEAFF
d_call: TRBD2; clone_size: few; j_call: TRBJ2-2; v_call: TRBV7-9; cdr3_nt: TGTGCCAGCAGCTTAGCGGCTTTGGGACTACCGAACACCGGGGAGCTGTTTTTT; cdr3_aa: CASSLAALGLPNTGELFF
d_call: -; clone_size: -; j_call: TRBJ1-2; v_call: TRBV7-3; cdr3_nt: TGTGCCAGCAGCCCAGGCGGGGGGCTGAACTATGGCTACACCTTC; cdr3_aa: CASSPGGGLNYGYTF
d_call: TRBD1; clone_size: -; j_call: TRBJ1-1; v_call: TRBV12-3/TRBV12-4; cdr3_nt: TGTGCCAGCAGTTCCTCCGGGACAGTGAACACTGAAGCTTTCTTT; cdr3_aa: CASSSSGTVNTEAFF
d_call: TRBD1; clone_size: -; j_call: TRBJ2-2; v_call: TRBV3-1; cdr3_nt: TGTGCCAGCAGCCAAAGGGGACAGGGGACCGGGGAGCTGTTTTTT; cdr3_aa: CASSQRGQGTGELFF
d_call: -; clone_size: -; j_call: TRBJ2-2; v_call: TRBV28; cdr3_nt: TGTGCCAGCAGTTTCAGGCGCGGGGAGCTGTTTTTT; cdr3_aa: CASSFRRGELFF
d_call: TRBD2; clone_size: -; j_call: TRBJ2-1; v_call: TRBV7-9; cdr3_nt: TGTGCCAGCAGCTCCCTAGCGGGGGGGAGCTCCTACAATGAGCAGTTCTTC; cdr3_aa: CASSSLAGGSSYNEQFF
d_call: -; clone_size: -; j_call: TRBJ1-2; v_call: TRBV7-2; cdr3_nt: TGTGCCAGCAGCTTATTCAACTACGGGGACTACACCTTC; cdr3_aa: CASSLFNYGDYTF
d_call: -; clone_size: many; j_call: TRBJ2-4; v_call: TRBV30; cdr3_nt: TGTGCCTGGAGTGCGCCTTTTCTGGCGCGAGCCAAAAACATTCAGTACTTC; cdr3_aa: CAWSAPFLARAKNIQYF
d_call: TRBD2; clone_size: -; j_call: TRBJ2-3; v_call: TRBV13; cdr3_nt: TGTGCCAGCAGCCTCGGACTAGCGGGGGCCCCTAGCACAGATACGCAGTATTTT; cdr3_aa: CASSLGLAGAPSTDTQYF
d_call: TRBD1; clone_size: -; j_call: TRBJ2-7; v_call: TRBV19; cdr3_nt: TGTGCCAGTAAATCCGGGACAGGGAGGCACGAGCAGTACTTC; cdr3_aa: CASKSGTGRHEQYF
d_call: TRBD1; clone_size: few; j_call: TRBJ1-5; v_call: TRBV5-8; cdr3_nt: TGTGCCAGCTCGGGACAGGGGGTAGATCAGCCCCAGCATTTT; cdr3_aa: CASSGQGVDQPQHF
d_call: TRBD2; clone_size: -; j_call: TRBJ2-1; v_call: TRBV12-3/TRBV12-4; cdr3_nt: TGTGCCAGCAGTTTACTTAGCGGGAGGGGGCCGTCCTCCTACAATGAGCAGTTCTTC; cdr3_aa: CASSLLSGRGPSSYNEQFF
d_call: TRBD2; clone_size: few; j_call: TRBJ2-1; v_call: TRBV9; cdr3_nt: TGTGCCAGCAGCCTACTCGCGGGAGGGCCAGGTATTGAGCAGTTCTTC; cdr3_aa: CASSLLAGGPGIEQFF
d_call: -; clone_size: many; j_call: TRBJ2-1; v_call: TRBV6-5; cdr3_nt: TGTGCCACCCCCCAGGACAATGAGCAGTTCTTC; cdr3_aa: CATPQDNEQFF
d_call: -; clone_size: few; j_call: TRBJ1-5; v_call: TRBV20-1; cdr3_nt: TGCAGTGCGCCCCCAGTGGGCAATCAGCCCCAGCATTTT; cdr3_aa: CSAPPVGNQPQHF
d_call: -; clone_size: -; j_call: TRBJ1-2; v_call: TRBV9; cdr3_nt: TGTGCCAGCAGCACACTGTACTATGGCTACACCTTC; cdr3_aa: CASSTLYYGYTF
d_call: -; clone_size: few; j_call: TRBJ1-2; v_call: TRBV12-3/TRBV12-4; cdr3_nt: TGTGCCAGCAGTTTCTCACCGGGACCCTATGGCTACACCTTC; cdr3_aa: CASSFSPGPYGYTF
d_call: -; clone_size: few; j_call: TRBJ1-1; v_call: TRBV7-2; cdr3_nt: TGTGCCAGCAGCTCCGGGACCCAGAACGGAGAAGCTTTCTTT; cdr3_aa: CASSSGTQNGEAFF
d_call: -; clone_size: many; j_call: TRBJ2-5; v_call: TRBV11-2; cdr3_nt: TGTGCCAGCAGCTTCCGTGCAGGGCCAACGGAAGAGACCCAGTACTTC; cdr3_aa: CASSFRAGPTEETQYF
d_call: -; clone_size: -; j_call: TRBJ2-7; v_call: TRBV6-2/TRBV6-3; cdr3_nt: TGTGCCAGCAGTTACACCCTCTACGAGCAGTACTTC; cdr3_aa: CASSYTLYEQYF
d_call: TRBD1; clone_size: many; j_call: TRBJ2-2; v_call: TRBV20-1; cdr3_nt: TGCAGTGCGATAACGGGACAGGGTCTCGACGGGGAGCTGTTTTTT; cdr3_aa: CSAITGQGLDGELFF
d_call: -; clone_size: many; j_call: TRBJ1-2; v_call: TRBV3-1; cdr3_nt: TGTGCCAGCAGCCTGGAGTTCTATGGCTACACCTTC; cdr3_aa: CASSLEFYGYTF
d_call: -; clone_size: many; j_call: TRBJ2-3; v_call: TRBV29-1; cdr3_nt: TGCAGCGTTGAAGAGGGGAGCGCGGCAGATACGCAGTATTTT; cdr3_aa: CSVEEGSAADTQYF
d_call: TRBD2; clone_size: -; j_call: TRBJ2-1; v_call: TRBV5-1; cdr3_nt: TGCGCCAGCACCCCCCCTGCAAGCGGGAGCTCCTACAATGAGCAGTTCTTC; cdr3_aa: CASTPPASGSSYNEQFF
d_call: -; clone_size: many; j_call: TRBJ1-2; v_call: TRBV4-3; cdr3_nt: TGCGCCAGCAGCCAAGATGTCCTATCCCTTAACTATGGCTACACCTTC; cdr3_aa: CASSQDVLSLNYGYTF
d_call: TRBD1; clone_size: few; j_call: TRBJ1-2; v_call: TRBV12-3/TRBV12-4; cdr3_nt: TGTGCCAGTACGGACAGGGACAGGGCATTTTCTGGCTACACCTTC; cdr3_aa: CASTDRDRAFSGYTF
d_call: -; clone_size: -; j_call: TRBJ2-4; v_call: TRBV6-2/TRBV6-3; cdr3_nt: TGTGCCAGCAGTTACTTTGACAGGAGGAGTGACATTCAGTACTTC; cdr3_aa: CASSYFDRRSDIQYF
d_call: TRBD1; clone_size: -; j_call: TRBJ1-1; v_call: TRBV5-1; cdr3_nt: TGCGCCAGCAGCTGGACTTCCGGGACAGCCGAAGCTTTCTTT; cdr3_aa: CASSWTSGTAEAFF
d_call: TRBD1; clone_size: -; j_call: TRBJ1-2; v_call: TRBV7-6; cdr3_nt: TGTGCCAGCAGAGGACAGGGGGACGGCTACACCTTC; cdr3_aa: CASRGQGDGYTF